The sequence of this T cell receptor beta chain was determined in a study of TIL therapy for anti-PD-1-resistant metastatic lung cancer. Regarding the study as a whole: The cohort had more treatment-naive, never-smoker and oncogene-addicted patients than typical. Many TIL product clones were absent from baseline tumor, suggesting clonal contraction. TIL cultures after expansion showed higher clonality and lower diversity than baseline tumor (median 6% vs 31%).

Stated time point: pre-treatment sample, taken before nivolumab and TIL therapy. The tumor samples were excised metastases, mostly pleural nodules or supraclavicular lymph nodes. Concerning this clone itself: What it recognizes is unknown.

The immunoSEQ assay was v3. Assay used: immunoSEQ multiplex PCR; TCRdb lists only in-frame clones, some missing. The sample shows approximately 24,000 clones, just under 75% of them seen only once. The germline V gene encodes CDR1 SGHVS and CDR2 FNYEAQ. This CDR3 spans 16 amino acids. V dropped 1 base and J dropped 10; count of bases not matched to a gene: 12. Material: tumor tissue, obtained at baseline. J is TRBJ2-2 and V is TRBV7-6; TRBD2 aligns across 7 bases. This TCR came from a person between 25 and 80 years old with non-small cell lung cancer. CDR3 sequence (DNA): TGTGCCAGCAGCTTAGGGGAGGGACCTACACCGGTGGAGCTGTTTTTT. This translates into CASSLGEGPTPVELFF.